Following are 6 T cell receptor beta chains from one sample sequenced in a study of blood T cell repertoires in COVID-19. Sequencing used immunoSEQ multiplex PCR; TCRdb keeps in-frame clones, though not all of them. The table shows more than 110,000 clones, with 84% occurring only once. Sequences were obtained from PBMCs or T cells enriched from blood (not recorded which). These receptors came from a man aged 40-49 years with acute COVID-19.

The chain is built from TRBV10-3 and TRBJ1-3, with 9 bases matching TRBD1. Trimming took 10 bases from V and 2 from J; bases not matched to a gene: 6. Germline lookup yields CDR1 ENHRY and CDR2 SYGVKD. The CDR3 length is 14 residues. The CDR3 protein is CATSWDRAGNTIYF. CDR3 nucleotides: TGTGCCACGTCTTGGGACAGGGCTGGAAACACCATATATTTT.

The chain has TRBV5-4 and TRBJ2-7; 8 nucleotides align to TRBD1. The junction had 10 bases not matched to a gene; V was cut back by 2 bases and J by 6 bases. Germline V gene lookup returns CDR1 SGHNT and CDR2 YYREEE (reference sequence). This CDR3 spans 15 amino acids. The DNA for the CDR3 is TGTGCCAGCAGCTTCGGACAGGGTGGGATAGGCGAGCAGTACTTC. The encoded protein is CASSFGQGGIGEQYF.

The rearrangement joins TRBV30 to TRBJ2-5; TRBD1 is a possible D gene (6 bases). Trimming took 4 bases from V and 5 from J, leaving 14 bases between them. Germline assignment: CDR1 GTSNPN and CDR2 SVGIG (reference sequence). The CDR3 length is 13 residues. The CDR3 DNA sequence: TGTGCCTGGAAGGGGGTGCAGTCGGAGACCCAGTACTTC. Translated: CAWKGVQSETQYF.

On this clone: This sample includes further DNA sequences coding for the same CDR3. The rearrangement links TRBV18 to TRBJ1-4; no reliable D call. The CDR3 totals 14 residues. The ends were cut back, 3 bases at V and 0 bases at J, with 5 bases in the middle. The germline gives CDR1 KGHSH, CDR2 LQKENI. CDR3 coding DNA: TGTGCCAGCTCACCCTCAGCAACTAATGAAAAACTGTTTTTT. Translation gives CASSPSATNEKLFF. Looking up the rest from reference TRBV18 and TRBJ1-4 gives the full variable domain: NAGVMQNPRHLVRRRGQEARLRCSPMKGHSHVYWYRQLPEEGLKFMVYLQKENIIDESGMPKERFSAEFPKEGPSILRIQQVVRGDSAAYFCASSPSATNEKLFFGSGTQLSVL.

The chain has TRBV5-8 and TRBJ1-1; 7 bases match TRBD1. There are 13 residues in the CDR3. Germline V gene sequence: CDR1 SGHTS, CDR2 YDEGEE. Trimming cost V 10 bases and J 2 bases; bases outside gene matches: 8. DNA of the CDR3: TGTGCCGCCCAGGACAGGATTAACACTGAAGCTTTCTTT. Its translation: CAAQDRINTEAFF.

The V and J genes are TRBV7-6 and TRBJ2-7; tentative D call: TRBD1 (6 bases). The germline V gene encodes CDR1 SGHVS and CDR2 FNYEAQ. The V end lost 5 bases, the J end lost 2 bases, and 16 bases lay between the germline ends. This CDR3 has 15 residues. In DNA, the CDR3 is TGTGCCAGCAGCCCGGAGCCGGGACACGCCTACGAGCAGTACTTC. Translated: CASSPEPGHAYEQYF.